Below, 9 T cell receptor beta chains from the same sample are listed, as sequenced in a study of beta chain features in type 1 diabetes. The whole isolated RNA underwent reverse transcription, so sequencing captured expressed TCRB transcripts. Some clones are missing from TCRdb's copy, which holds only in-frame ones; the method was immunoSEQ multiplex PCR. The sample lists roughly 400,000 clones, around 16% occurring once. Sequencing was carried out using naive CD4+ T cells from blood. The receptors derive from a woman aged 18-29 years in good health.

The rearrangement joins TRBV5-1 to TRBJ1-1; 8 bases align to TRBD1. The CDR3 covers 15 residues. Trimming cost V 4 bases and J 5 bases; bases outside gene matches: 10. Germline V CDR1 and CDR2: SGHRS, YFSETQ. CDR3 DNA sequence: TGCGCCAGCAGCGATTTCGCAGGGGGCCAAACTGAAGCTTTCTTT. This encodes CASSDFAGGQTEAFF.

This clone was observed a few times. The chain joins TRBV30 to TRBJ2-5; 7 bases are a match to TRBD1. Per germline, CDR1 GTSNPN and CDR2 SVGIG (reference sequence). V lost 8 bases, J lost 2 bases, and 5 bases stayed unmatched. CDR3 length: 12 residues. CDR3 in amino acids: CARRQGQETQYF. The CDR3 DNA follows: TGTGCCAGACGACAGGGTCAAGAGACCCAGTACTTC.

This clone was observed a few times. The V and J genes are TRBV2 and TRBJ2-3; 9 nucleotides match TRBD2. The CDR3 sequence is 13 residues long. The germline gives CDR1 SNHLY, CDR2 FYNNEI. Unmatched junction bases numbered 3, after V lost 11 bases and J lost 0 bases. CDR3 DNA sequence: TGTGCCTGGGGACTAGCTAGCACAGATACGCAGTATTTT. Translation gives CAWGLASTDTQYF.

V usage is TRBV19 and J usage is TRBJ2-1; 9 bases match TRBD2. Germline CDR1 and CDR2: LNHDA and SQIVND (reference sequence). The CDR3 contains 15 residues. The trim removed 1 base at V and 4 bases at J, leaving 2 bases unmatched. The CDR3 bases are TGTGCCAGTAGTATAGGACTAGCGGCTTACAATGAGCAGTTCTTC. It specifies CASSIGLAAYNEQFF.

This clone was detected only a few times. The chain carries TRBV7-3 and TRBJ2-2; 7 bases line up with TRBD1. The CDR3 extends over 16 amino acids. Germline CDR1 SGHTA, CDR2 FQGTGA. Unmatched junction bases numbered 10, after V lost 5 bases and J lost 4 bases. The CDR3 DNA follows: TGTGCCAGCAGCCGGACAGGTCCCTCGGGCACCGGGGAGCTGTTTTTT. The encoded protein is CASSRTGPSGTGELFF. Combining the CDR3 with reference TRBV7-3 and TRBJ2-2 gives the whole variable domain GAGVSQTPSNKVTEKGKYVELRCDPISGHTALYWYRQSLGQGPEFLIYFQGTGAADDSGLPNDRFFAVRPEGSVSTLKIQRTERGDSAVYLCASSRTGPSGTGELFFGEGSRLTVL.

This clone was picked up a small number of times. The chain carries TRBV16 and TRBJ1-5; D not certain. Trimming removed 0 bases from V and 2 bases from J, with 8 bases in between. CDR1 KGHSY and CDR2 FQNENV come from the germline V gene. This CDR3 has 15 residues. The CDR3 coding sequence is TGTGCCAGCAGCCAATCCGTCCAGGGCAATCAGCCCCAGCATTTT. The encoded protein is CASSQSVQGNQPQHF.

This chain joins TRBV6-5 and TRBJ1-1; the D gene is possibly TRBD1 (6 bases). V was trimmed by 2 bases and J by 0 bases, leaving 10 bases between them. The CDR3 extends over 15 amino acids. Germline V gives CDR1 MNHEY, CDR2 SVGAGI. CDR3 DNA: TGTGCCAGCAGTTACGGGTGGACAGTGAACACTGAAGCTTTCTTT. It yields the protein CASSYGWTVNTEAFF.

The chain carries TRBV28 and TRBJ1-2; 8 positions match TRBD1. This CDR3 contains 14 residues. CDR1 and CDR2 (germline): MDHEN, SYDVKM. The V gene end was trimmed by 7 bases and the J gene end by 0 bases; junction bases not matched to a gene: 4. DNA of the CDR3: TGTGCCAGCATAAGGACAGGGTCTAACTATGGCTACACCTTC. It codes for CASIRTGSNYGYTF.

This clone was counted between two and nine times. The chain employs TRBV19 and TRBJ2-1; D gene uncertain. Trimming took off 4 bases at V and 0 bases at J, with 10 bases between the two ends. Germline values: CDR1 LNHDA, CDR2 SQIVND (reference sequence). The CDR3 runs to 15 residues. The CDR3 is CASSKRVDSYNEQFF. CDR3 nucleotide sequence: TGTGCCAGTAGTAAACGGGTGGACTCCTACAATGAGCAGTTCTTC.